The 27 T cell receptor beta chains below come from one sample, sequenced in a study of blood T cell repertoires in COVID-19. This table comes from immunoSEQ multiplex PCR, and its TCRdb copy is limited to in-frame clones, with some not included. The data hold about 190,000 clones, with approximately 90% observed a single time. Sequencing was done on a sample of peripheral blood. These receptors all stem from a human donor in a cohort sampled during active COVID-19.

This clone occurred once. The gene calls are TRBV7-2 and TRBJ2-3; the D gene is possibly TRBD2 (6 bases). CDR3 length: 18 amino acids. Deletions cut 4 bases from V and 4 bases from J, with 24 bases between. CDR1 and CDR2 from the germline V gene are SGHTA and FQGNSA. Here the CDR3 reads CASSYNPGFSGRADTQYF. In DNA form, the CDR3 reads TGTGCCAGCAGCTACAACCCCGGGTTTAGCGGACGGGCAGATACGCAGTATTTT.

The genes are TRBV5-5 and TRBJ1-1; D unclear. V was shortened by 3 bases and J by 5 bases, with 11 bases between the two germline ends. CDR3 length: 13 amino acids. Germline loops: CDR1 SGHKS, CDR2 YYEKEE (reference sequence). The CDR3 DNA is TGTGCCAGCAGCTGGGCTGGTGGTACTGAAGCTTTCTTT. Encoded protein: CASSWAGGTEAFF. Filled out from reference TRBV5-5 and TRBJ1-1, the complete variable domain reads DAGVTQSPTHLIKTRGQQVTLRCSPISGHKSVSWYQQVLGQGPQFIFQYYEKEERGRGNFPDRFSARQFPNYSSELNVNALLLGDSALYLCASSWAGGTEAFFGQGTRLTVV.

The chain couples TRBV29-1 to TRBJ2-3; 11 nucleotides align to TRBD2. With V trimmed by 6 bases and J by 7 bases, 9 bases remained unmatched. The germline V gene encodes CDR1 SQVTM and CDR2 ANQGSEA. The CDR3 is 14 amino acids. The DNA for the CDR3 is TGCAGCGTAACTAGCGGGAGAGACCGAAATACGCAGTATTTT. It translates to CSVTSGRDRNTQYF.

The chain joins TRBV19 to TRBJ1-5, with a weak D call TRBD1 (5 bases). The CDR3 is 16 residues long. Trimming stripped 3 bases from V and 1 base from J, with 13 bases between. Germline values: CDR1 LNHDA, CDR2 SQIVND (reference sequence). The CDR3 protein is CASSMSGGLSNQPQHF. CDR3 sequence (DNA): TGTGCCAGTAGTATGAGTGGGGGGTTAAGCAATCAGCCCCAGCATTTT.

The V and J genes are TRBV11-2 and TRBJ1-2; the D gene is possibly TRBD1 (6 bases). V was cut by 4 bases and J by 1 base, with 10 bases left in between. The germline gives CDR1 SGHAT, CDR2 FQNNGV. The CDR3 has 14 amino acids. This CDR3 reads CASSYNRDNYGYTF. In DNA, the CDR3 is TGTGCCAGCAGCTACAACAGGGATAACTATGGCTACACCTTC.

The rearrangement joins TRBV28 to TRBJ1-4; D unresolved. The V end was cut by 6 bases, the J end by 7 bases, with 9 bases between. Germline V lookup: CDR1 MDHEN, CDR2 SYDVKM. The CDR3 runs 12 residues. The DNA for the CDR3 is TGTGCCAGCAGCCAGACAAGTGAAAAACTGTTTTTT. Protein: CASSQTSEKLFF. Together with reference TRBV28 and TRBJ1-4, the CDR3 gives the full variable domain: DVKVTQSSRYLVKRTGEKVFLECVQDMDHENMFWYRQDPGLGLRLIYFSYDVKMKEKGDIPEGYSVSREKKERFSLILESASTNQTSMYLCASSQTSEKLFFGSGTQLSVL.

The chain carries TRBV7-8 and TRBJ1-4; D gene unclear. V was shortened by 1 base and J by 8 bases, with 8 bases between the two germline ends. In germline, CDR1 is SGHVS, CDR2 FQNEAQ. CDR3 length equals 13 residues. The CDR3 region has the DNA TGTGCCAGCAGCTTAGGGTTAGCGGAAAAACTGTTTTTT. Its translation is CASSLGLAEKLFF.

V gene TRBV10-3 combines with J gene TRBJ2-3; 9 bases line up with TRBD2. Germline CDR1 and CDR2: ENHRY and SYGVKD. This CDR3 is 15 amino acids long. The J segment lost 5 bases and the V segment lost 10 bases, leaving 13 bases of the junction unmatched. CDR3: CATRPGLAGGDTQYF. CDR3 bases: TGTGCCACCAGACCGGGACTAGCTGGGGGAGATACGCAGTATTTT.

Here the CDR3 reads CATSDHRVPNTEAFF. DNA of the CDR3: TGTGCCACCAGCGACCACAGGGTCCCGAACACTGAAGCTTTCTTT. The J gene is TRBJ1-1, the V gene TRBV15, with TRBD1 as a possible D gene (6 bases). The CDR3 has 15 amino acids. Between the trimmed V and J ends, which lost 5 bases and 1 base, there was a span of 14 bases. Germline CDR1 and CDR2: LNHNV and YYDKDF (reference sequence).

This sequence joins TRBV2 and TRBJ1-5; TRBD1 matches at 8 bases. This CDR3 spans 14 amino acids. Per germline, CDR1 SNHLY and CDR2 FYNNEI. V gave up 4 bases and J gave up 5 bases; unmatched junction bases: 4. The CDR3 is CASSGQGSDQPQHF. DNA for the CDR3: TGTGCCAGCAGTGGACAGGGGAGCGATCAGCCCCAGCATTTT. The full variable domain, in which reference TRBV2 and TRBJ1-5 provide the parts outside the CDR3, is EPEVTQTPSHQVTQMGQEVILRCVPISNHLYFYWYRQILGQKVEFLVSFYNNEISEKSEIFDDQFSVERPDGSNFTLKIRSTKLEDSAMYFCASSGQGSDQPQHFGDGTRLSIL.

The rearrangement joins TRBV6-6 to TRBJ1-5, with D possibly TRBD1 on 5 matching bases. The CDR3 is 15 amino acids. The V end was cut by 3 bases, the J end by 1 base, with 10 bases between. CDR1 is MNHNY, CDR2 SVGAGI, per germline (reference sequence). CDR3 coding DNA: TGTGCCAGCAGTTATGGCAGGGCGAGCAATCAGCCCCAGCATTTT. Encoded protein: CASSYGRASNQPQHF.

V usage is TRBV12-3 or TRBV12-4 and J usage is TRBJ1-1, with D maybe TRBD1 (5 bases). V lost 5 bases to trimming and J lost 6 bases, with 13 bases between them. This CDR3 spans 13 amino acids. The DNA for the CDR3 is TGTGCCAGCAGTCCAGGGTGGGGCGCTGAAGCTTTCTTT. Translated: CASSPGWGAEAFF.

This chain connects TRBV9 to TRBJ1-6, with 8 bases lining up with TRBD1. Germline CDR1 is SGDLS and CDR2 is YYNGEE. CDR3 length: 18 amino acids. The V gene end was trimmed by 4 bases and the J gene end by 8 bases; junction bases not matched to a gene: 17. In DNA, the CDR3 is TGTGCCAGCAGCTCCTCACCGGGCAATTGGGGACAGGATTCACCCCTCCACTTT. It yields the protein CASSSSPGNWGQDSPLHF.

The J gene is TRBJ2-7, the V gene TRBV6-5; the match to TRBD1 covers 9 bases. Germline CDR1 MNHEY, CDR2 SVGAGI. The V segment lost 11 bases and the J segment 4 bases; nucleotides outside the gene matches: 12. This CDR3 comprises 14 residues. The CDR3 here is CAAHSGTGFYEQYF. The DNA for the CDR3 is TGTGCCGCCCACTCAGGGACAGGGTTTTACGAGCAGTACTTC.

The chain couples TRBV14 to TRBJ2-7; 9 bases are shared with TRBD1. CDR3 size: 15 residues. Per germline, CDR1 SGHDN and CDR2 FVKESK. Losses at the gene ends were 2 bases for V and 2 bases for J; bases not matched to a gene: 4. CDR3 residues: CASSQTGTGPYEQYF. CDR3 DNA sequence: TGTGCCAGCAGCCAAACCGGGACAGGGCCCTACGAGCAGTACTTC.

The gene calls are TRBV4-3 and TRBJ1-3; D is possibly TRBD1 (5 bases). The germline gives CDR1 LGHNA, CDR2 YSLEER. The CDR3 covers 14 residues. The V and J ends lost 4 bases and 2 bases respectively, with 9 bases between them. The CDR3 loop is CASSRSGAGNTIYF. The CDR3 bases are TGCGCCAGCAGCCGCTCGGGGGCTGGAAACACCATATATTTT.

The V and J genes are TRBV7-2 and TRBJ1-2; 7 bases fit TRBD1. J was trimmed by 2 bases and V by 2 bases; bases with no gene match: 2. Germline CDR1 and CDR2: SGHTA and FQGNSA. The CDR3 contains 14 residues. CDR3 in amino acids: CASSLTRGNYGYTF. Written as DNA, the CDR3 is TGTGCCAGCAGCTTAACCAGGGGGAACTATGGCTACACCTTC.

CDR3 in DNA: TGTGCCACCAGCCCTGTAGGGGGAGACACCGGGGAGCTGTTTTTT. Encoded protein: CATSPVGGDTGELFF. V usage is TRBV15 and J usage is TRBJ2-2; TRBD1 is a possible D gene (6 bases). CDR1 LNHNV and CDR2 YYDKDF come from the germline V gene (reference sequence). This CDR3 spans 15 amino acids. V gave up 5 bases and J gave up 3 bases, with 13 bases separating them.

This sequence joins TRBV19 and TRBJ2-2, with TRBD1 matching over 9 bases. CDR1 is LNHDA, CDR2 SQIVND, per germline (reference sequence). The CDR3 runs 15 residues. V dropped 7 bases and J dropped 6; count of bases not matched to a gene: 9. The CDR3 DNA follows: TGTGCCAGTACTCTGGGACAGGGTTTACCCGGGGAGCTGTTTTTT. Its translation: CASTLGQGLPGELFF.

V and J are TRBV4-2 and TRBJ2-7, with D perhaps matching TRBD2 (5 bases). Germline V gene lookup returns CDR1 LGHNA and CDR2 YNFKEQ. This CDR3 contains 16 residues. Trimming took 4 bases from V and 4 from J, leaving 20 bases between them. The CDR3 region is CASSPNLYGIGYEQYF. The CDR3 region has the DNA TGTGCCAGCAGCCCAAATTTATACGGGATTGGGTACGAGCAGTACTTC.

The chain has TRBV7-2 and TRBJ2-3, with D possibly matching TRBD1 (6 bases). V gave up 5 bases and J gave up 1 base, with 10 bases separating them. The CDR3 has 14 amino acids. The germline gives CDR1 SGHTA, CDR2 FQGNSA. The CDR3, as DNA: TGTGCCAGCAGCCCGACAGGTCGCACAGATACGCAGTATTTT. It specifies CASSPTGRTDTQYF.

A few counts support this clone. CDR3 region: CASSLSAYHEQYF. The CDR3 DNA reads as TGTGCCAGCAGCTTGTCCGCGTACCACGAGCAGTACTTC. The V and J genes are TRBV5-5 and TRBJ2-7, with no clear D. Germline V lookup: CDR1 SGHKS, CDR2 YYEKEE (reference sequence). The CDR3 is 13 amino acids. Trimming took off 1 base at V and 5 bases at J, with 10 bases between the two ends.

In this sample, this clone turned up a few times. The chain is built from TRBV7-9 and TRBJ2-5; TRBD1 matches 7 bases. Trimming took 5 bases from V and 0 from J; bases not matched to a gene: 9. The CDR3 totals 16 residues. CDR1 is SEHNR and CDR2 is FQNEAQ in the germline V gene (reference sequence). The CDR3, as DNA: TGTGCCAGCAGCCCTGGACAGGAAATGTACCAAGAGACCCAGTACTTC. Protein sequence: CASSPGQEMYQETQYF.

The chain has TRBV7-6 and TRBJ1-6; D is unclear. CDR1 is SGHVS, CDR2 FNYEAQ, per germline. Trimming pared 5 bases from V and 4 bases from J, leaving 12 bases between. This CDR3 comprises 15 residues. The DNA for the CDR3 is TGTGCCAGCAGCGGCCGTGGTTCGTATAATTCACCCCTCCACTTT. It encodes CASSGRGSYNSPLHF.

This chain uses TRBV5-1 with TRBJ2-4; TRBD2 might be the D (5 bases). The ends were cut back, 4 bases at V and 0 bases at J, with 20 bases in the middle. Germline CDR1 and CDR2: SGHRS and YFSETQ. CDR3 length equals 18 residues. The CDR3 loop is CASSLPNEGDLAKNIQYF. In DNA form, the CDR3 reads TGCGCCAGCAGCCTCCCCAACGAGGGTGATTTAGCCAAAAACATTCAGTACTTC.

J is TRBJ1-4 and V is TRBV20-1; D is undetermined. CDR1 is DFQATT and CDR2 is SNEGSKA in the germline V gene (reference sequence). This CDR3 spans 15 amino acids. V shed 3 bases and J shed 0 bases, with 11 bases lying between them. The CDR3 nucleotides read TGCAGTGCTAGTTTCTGGCAGGCAACTAATGAAAAACTGTTTTTT. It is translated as CSASFWQATNEKLFF.

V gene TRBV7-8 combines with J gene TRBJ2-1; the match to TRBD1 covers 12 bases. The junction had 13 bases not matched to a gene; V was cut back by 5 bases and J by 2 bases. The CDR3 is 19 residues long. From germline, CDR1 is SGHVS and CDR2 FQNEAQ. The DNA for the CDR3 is TGTGCCAGCAGCCGGGACAGGGGGCTTTGGCGGGGTGCCTACAATGAGCAGTTCTTC. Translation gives CASSRDRGLWRGAYNEQFF. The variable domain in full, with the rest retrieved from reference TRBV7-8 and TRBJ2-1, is GAGVSQSPRYKVAKRGQDVALRCDPISGHVSLFWYQQALGQGPEFLTYFQNEAQLDKSGLPSDRFFAERPEGSVSTLKIQRTQQEDSAVYLCASSRDRGLWRGAYNEQFFGPGTRLTVL.